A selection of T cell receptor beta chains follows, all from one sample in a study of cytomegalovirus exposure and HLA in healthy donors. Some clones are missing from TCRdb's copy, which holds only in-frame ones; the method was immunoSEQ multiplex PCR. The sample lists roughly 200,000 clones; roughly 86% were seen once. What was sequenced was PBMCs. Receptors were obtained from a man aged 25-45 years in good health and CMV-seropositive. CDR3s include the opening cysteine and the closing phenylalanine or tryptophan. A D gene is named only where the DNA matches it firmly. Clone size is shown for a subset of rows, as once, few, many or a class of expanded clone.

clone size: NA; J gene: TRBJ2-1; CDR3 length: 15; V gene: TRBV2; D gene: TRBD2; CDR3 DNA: TGTGCCAGCACTTGGGGAGCGGGAGGAGTTTCGGAGCAGTTCTTC; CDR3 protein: CASTWGAGGVSEQFF
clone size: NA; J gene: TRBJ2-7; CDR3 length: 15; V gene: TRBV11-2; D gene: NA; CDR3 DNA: TGTGCCAGCAGCTTAGGCTACGGGACATACTACGAGCAGTACTTC; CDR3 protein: CASSLGYGTYYEQYF
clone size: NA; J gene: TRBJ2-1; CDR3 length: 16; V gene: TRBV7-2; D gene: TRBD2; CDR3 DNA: TGTGCCAGCAGCAATACGGCGGGGGGGACCTACAATGAGCAGTTCTTC; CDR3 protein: CASSNTAGGTYNEQFF
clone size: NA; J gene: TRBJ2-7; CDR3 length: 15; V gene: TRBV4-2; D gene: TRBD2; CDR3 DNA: TGTGCCAGCAGCCAAGTAACTAGCGGGAGCTACGAGCAGTACTTC; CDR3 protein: CASSQVTSGSYEQYF
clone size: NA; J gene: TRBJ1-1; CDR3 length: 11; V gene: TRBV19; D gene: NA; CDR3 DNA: TGTGCCGTTTGGGTGAACACTGAAGCTTTCTTT; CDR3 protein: CAVWVNTEAFF
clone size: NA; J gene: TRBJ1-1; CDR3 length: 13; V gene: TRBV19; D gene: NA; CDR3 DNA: TGTGCCAGTAGTATGGGGGGTTGGGCTGAAGCTTTCTTT; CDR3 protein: CASSMGGWAEAFF
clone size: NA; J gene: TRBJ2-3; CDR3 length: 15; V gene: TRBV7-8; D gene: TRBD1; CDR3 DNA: TGTGCCAGCAGCTTGGGGACAGGGAGGGCAGATACGCAGTATTTT; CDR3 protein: CASSLGTGRADTQYF
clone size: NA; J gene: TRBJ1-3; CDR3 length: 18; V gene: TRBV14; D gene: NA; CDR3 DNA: TGTGCCAGCAGCCAAGTCCTCGGACAGAATCCTCCCTGGGACACCATATATTTT; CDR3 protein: CASSQVLGQNPPWDTIYF
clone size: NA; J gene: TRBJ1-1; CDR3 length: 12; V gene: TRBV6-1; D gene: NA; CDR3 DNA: TGTGCCAGCACCCTGGGGTGGACTGAAGCTTTCTTT; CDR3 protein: CASTLGWTEAFF
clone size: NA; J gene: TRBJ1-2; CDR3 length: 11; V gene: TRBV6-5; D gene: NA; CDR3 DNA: TGTGCCAGCAGTTCTATCTATGGCTACACCTTC; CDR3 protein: CASSSIYGYTF
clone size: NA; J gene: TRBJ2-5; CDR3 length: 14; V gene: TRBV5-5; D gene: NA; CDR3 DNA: TGTGCCAGCAGCTTACTAGTGGGAAAAGAGACCCAGTACTTC; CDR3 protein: CASSLLVGKETQYF
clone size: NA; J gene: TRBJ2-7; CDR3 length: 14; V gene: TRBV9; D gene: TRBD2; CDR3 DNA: TGTGCCAGCAGCTCCCGGGGGGGCTCCTACGAGCAGTACTTC; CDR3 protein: CASSSRGGSYEQYF
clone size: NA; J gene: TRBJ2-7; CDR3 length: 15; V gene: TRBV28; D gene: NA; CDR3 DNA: TGTGCCAGCAGCGTAGCCGGGACTTTCTCCTACGAGCAGTACTTC; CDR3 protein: CASSVAGTFSYEQYF
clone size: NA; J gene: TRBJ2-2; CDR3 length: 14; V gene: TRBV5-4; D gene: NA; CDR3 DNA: TGTGCCAGCAGCTTGGCGGGTAGCGCCGGGGAGCTGTTTTTT; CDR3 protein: CASSLAGSAGELFF
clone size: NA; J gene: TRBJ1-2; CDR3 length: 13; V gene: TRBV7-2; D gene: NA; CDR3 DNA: TGTGCCAGCAGCGAGTATGACAGCTATGGCTACACCTTC; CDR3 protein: CASSEYDSYGYTF
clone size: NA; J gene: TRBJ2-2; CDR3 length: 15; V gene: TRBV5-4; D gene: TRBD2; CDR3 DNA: TGTGCCAGCAGCTTGGCGGGAGGGCCTGTCGGGGAGCTGTTTTTT; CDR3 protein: CASSLAGGPVGELFF
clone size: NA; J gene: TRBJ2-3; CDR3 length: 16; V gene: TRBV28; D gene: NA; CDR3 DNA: TGTGCCAGCAGTTTTAGGCGCGGGGAAGGCTCAGATACGCAGTATTTT; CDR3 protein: CASSFRRGEGSDTQYF
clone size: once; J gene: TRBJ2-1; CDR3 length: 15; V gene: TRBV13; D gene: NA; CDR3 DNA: TGTGCCAGCAGCTCCACAGGGTTAGGATCGACTGAGCAGTTCTTC; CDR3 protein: CASSSTGLGSTEQFF
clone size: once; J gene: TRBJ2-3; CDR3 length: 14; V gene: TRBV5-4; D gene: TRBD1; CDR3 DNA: TGTGCCAGCAGCCGGGGACAGGCCACAGATACGCAGTATTTT; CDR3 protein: CASSRGQATDTQYF
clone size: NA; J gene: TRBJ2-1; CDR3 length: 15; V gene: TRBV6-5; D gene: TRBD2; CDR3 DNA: TGTGCCAGCAGTTACGGGGGCGGGAGGGCCAATGAGCAGTTCTTC; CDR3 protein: CASSYGGGRANEQFF
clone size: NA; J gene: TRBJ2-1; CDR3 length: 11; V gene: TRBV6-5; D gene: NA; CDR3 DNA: TGTGCCATCGGCCGGTACAATGAGCAGTTCTTC; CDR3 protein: CAIGRYNEQFF
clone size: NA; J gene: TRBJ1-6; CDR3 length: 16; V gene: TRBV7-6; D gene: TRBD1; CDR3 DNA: TGTGCCAGCAGCTTCGGGACAGGGGGGAAGGATTCACCCCTCCACTTT; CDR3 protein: CASSFGTGGKDSPLHF
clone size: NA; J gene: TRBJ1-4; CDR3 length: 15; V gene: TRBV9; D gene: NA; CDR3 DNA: TGTGCCAGCAGCTCGTTAGGGGGAGTTAATGAAAAACTGTTTTTT; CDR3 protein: CASSSLGGVNEKLFF
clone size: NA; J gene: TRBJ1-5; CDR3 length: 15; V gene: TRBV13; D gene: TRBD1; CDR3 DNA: TGTGCCAGCAGCTTAGGAGGACAGGGGCACCCTCACCAGCATTTT; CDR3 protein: CASSLGGQGHPHQHF
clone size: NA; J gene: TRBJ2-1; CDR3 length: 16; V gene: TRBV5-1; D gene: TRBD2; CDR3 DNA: TGCGCCAGCAGCCCGACCTCTAGCGGGAGTTTCAATGAGCAGTTCTTC; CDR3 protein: CASSPTSSGSFNEQFF
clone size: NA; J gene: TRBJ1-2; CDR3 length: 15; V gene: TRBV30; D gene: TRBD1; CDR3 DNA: TGTGCCTGGAGTGTACTTGGACAGGCAAGCTATGGCTACACCTTC; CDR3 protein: CAWSVLGQASYGYTF